The subject of this entry is one T cell receptor beta chain. Antigen specificity is unknown. This CDR3 is 12 amino acids long. Germline assignment: CDR1 SGHAT and CDR2 FQDESV (reference sequence). Trimming shortened V by 2 bases and J by 5 bases, and 7 bases separated the two germline ends. Individual cDNA molecules each received unique molecular identifiers attached to them. TCRdb reprocessed the 5' RACE reads via MiXCR and lists one record per CDR3 protein. The sample includes some 61,000 distinct CDR3 sequences, 7.5% to 9.5% of them seen just once. The data originate from a study of early T cells in non-severe SARS-CoV-2 infection. Study details: The study sequenced bulk RNA from unsorted whole blood, with chains unpaired. Broader study findings: Database matching using VDJdb favored anti-spike CD8 responses, with private and CD4 specificities left missing.

Sample: whole blood, taken at baseline. This clonotype was sampled from an adult who was a healthcare worker with PCR-confirmed SARS-CoV-2 infection or an uninfected control (not recorded which). The chain has TRBV11-1 and TRBJ2-7; D call uncertain. In DNA, the CDR3 is TGTGCCAGCAGCTTAAGAGGAAACGAGCAGTACTTC. Residues: CASSLRGNEQYF.